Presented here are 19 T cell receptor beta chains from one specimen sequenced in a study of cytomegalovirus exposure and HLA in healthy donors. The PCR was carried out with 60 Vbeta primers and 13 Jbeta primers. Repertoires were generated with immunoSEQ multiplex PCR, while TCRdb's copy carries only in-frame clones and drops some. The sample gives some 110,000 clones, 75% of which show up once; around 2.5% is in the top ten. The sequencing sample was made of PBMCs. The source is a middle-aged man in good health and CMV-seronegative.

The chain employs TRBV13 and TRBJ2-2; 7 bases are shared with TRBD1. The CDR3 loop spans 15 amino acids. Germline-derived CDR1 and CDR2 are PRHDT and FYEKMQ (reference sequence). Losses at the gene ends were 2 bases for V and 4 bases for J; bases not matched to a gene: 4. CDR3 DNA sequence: TGTGCCAGCAGCTTAAGACAGGGACGCACCGGGGAGCTGTTTTTT. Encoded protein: CASSLRQGRTGELFF.

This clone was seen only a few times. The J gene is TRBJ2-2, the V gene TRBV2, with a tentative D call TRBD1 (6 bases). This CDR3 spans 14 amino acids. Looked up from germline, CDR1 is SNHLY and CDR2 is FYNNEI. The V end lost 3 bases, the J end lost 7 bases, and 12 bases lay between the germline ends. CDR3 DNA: TGTGCCAGCAGTGAGGGACACTCGAACGGGGAGCTGTTTTTT. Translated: CASSEGHSNGELFF.

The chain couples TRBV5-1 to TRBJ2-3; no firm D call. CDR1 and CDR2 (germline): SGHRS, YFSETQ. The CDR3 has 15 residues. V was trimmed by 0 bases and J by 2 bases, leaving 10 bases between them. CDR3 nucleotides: TGCGCCAGCAGCTTGGAAAGTGGGCCCACAGATACGCAGTATTTT. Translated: CASSLESGPTDTQYF.

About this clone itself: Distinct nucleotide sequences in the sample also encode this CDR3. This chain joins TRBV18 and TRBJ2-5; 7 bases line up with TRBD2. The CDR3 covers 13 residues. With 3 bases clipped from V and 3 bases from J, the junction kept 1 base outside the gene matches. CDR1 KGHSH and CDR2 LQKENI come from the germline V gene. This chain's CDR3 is CASSPGLKETQYF. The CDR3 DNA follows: TGTGCCAGCTCACCGGGACTAAAAGAGACCCAGTACTTC.

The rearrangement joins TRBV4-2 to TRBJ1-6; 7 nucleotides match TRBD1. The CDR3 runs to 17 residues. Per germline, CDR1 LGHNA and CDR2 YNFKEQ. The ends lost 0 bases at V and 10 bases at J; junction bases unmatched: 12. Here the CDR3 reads CASSQDPLTGTESPLHF. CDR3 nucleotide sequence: TGTGCCAGCAGCCAAGACCCCCTGACAGGGACTGAGTCACCCCTCCACTTT.

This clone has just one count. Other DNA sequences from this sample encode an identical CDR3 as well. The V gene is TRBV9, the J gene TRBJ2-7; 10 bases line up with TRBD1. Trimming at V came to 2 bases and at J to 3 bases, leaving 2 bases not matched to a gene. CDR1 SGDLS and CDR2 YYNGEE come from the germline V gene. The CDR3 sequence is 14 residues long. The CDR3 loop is CASSVGQGGYEQYF. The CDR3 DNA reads TGTGCCAGCAGCGTTGGACAGGGGGGCTACGAGCAGTACTTC.

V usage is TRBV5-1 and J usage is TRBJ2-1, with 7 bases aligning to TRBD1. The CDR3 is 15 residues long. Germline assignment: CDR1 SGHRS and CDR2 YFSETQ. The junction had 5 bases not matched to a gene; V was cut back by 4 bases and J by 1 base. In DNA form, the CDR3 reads TGCGCCAGCAGCATTGGGGACAGTTCCTACAATGAGCAGTTCTTC. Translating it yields CASSIGDSSYNEQFF.

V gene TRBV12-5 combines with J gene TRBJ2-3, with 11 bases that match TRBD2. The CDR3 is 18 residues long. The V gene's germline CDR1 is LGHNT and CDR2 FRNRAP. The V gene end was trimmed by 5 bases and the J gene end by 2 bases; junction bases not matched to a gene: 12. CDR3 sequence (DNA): TGTGCTAGTGGTACCAGGGGGGTAGCGGGGGGGGACACAGATACGCAGTATTTT. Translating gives CASGTRGVAGGDTDTQYF.

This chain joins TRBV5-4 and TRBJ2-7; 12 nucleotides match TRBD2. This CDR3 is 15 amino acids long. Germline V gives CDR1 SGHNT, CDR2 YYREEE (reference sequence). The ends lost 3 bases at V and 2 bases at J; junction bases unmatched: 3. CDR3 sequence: CASSSASGGAYEQYF. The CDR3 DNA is TGTGCCAGCAGCTCCGCTAGCGGGGGGGCCTACGAGCAGTACTTC.

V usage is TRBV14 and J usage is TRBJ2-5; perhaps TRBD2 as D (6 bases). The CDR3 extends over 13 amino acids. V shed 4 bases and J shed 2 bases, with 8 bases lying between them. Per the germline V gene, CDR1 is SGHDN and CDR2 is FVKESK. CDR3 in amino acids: CASSRDFQETQYF. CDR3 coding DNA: TGTGCCAGCAGCCGGGACTTTCAAGAGACCCAGTACTTC. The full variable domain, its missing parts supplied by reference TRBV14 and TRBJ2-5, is EAGVTQFPSHSVIEKGQTVTLRCDPISGHDNLYWYRRVMGKEIKFLLHFVKESKQDESGMPNNRFLAERTGGTYSTLKVQPAELEDSGVYFCASSRDFQETQYFGPGTRLLVL.

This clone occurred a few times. The DNA of the CDR3 is TGTGCCAGCAGCCTTAGGACAGGGGGCGTCTATGGCTACACCTTC. It yields the protein CASSLRTGGVYGYTF. The chain recombines TRBV5-4 with TRBJ1-2, with TRBD1 matching over 11 bases. V lost 4 bases to trimming and J lost 4 bases; unmatched junction nucleotides: 6. This CDR3 contains 15 residues. Germline V gives CDR1 SGHNT, CDR2 YYREEE (reference sequence).

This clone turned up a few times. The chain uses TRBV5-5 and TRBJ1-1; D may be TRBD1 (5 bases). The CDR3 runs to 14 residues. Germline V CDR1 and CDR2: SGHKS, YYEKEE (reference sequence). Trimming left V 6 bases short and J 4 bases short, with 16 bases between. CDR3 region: CASTRRGYLTEAFF. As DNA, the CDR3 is TGTGCCAGCACCAGGAGGGGTTATCTCACTGAAGCTTTCTTT.

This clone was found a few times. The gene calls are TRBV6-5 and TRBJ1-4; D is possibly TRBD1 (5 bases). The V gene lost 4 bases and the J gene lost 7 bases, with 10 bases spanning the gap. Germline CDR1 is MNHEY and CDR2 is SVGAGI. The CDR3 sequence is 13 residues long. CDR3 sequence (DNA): TGTGCCAGCAGTTTTCAGGGTGGTGAAAAACTGTTTTTT. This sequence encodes CASSFQGGEKLFF.

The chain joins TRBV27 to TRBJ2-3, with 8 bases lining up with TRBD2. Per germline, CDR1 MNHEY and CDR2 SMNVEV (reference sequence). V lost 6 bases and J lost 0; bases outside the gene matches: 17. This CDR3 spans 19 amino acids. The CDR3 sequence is CASRELAVAGGHSTDTQYF. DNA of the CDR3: TGTGCCAGCAGGGAGCTGGCGGTGGCGGGGGGCCATAGCACAGATACGCAGTATTTT.

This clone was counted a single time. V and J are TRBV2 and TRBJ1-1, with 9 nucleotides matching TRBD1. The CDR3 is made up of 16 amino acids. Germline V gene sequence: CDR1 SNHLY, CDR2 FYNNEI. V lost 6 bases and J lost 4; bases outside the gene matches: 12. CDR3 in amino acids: CASRVQGAIVGTEAFF. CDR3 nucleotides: TGTGCCAGCAGAGTACAGGGGGCAATCGTGGGCACTGAAGCTTTCTTT.

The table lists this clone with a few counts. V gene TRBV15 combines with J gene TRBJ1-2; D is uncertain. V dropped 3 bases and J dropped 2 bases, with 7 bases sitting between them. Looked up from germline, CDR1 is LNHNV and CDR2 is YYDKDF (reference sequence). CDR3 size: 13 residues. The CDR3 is CATSSGLNYGYTF. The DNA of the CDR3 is TGTGCCACCAGCAGCGGGTTGAACTATGGCTACACCTTC.

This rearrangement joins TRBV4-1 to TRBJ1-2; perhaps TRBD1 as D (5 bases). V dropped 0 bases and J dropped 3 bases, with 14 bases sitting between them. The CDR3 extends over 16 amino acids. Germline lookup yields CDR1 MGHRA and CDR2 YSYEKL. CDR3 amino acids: CASSQEYPRADYGYTF. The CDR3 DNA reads TGCGCCAGCAGCCAAGAATACCCCAGGGCGGACTATGGCTACACCTTC.

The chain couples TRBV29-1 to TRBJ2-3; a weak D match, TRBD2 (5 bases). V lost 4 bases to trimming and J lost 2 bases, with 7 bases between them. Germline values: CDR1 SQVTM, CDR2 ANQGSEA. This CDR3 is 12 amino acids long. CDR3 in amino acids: CSVAGVTDTQYF. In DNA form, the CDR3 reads TGCAGCGTTGCCGGGGTCACAGATACGCAGTATTTT.

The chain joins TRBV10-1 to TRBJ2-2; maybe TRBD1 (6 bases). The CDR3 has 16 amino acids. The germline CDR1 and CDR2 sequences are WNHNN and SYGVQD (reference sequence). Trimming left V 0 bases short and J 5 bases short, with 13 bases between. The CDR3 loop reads CASSESNSGVTGELFF. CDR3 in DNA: TGCGCCAGCAGTGAGTCGAACTCAGGGGTGACCGGGGAGCTGTTTTTT.